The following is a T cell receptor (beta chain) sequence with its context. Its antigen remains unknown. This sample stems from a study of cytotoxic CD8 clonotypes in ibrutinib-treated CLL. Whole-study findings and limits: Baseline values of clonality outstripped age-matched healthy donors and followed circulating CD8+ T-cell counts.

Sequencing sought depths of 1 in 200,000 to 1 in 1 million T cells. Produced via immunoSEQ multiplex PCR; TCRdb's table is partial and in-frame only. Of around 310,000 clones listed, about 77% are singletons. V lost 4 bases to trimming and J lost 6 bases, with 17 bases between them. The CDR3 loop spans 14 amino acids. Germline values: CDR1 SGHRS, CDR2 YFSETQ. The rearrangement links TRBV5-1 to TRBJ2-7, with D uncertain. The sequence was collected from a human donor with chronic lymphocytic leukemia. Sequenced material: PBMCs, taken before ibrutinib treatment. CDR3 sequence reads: CASSPTGSRAEQYF. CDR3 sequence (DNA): TGCGCCAGCAGCCCGACTGGAAGTCGGGCCGAGCAGTACTTC.